A single sample gave rise to the 6 T cell receptor beta chains below, sequenced in a study of blood T cell repertoires in COVID-19. Sequenced by immunoSEQ multiplex PCR; TCRdb stores in-frame clones only, minus some. This sample has about 190,000 clones; around 80% occur once, and the top ten carry about 13%. The sample consisted of peripheral blood. Receptors were obtained from a man aged 50 to 59 who had recovered from COVID-19.

V gene TRBV27 combines with J gene TRBJ1-5; perhaps TRBD1 as D (6 bases). The CDR3 contains 14 residues. Per the germline V gene, CDR1 is MNHEY and CDR2 is SMNVEV (reference sequence). Trimming cost V 3 bases and J 3 bases, with 9 bases left between them. The DNA for the CDR3 is TGTGCCAGCAGTTTCAGGGGCCTCAATCAGCCCCAGCATTTT. Protein product: CASSFRGLNQPQHF.

The chain uses TRBV5-6 and TRBJ1-2; D remains ambiguous. This CDR3 has 12 amino acids. Germline lookup yields CDR1 SGHDT and CDR2 YYEEEE. Trimming removed 0 bases from V and 8 bases from J, with 8 bases in between. The CDR3 sequence: CASSLAVGGYTF. CDR3 nucleotide sequence: TGTGCCAGCAGCTTGGCGGTGGGCGGCTACACCTTC.

V usage is TRBV5-1 and J usage is TRBJ2-2; 11 bases are a match to TRBD2. The CDR3 is 18 amino acids. J lost 6 bases, V lost 0 bases, and 10 bases had no gene match. The V gene's germline CDR1 is SGHRS and CDR2 YFSETQ. The CDR3 DNA follows: TGCGCCAGCAGCTTGGTCGCTAGCGGGGGGCTAGAACCCGGGGAGCTGTTTTTT. Translated: CASSLVASGGLEPGELFF.

The chain links TRBV2 to TRBJ2-5; 7 bases line up with TRBD1. The CDR3 spans 16 residues. The V and J ends lost 6 bases and 2 bases, in that order; junction bases with no gene match: 12. CDR1 SNHLY and CDR2 FYNNEI come from the germline V gene. The CDR3 protein is CASRRGSVRGQETQYF. DNA of the CDR3: TGTGCCAGCAGACGTGGCTCGGTCAGGGGGCAAGAGACCCAGTACTTC.

V is TRBV28 and J is TRBJ1-5; 8 bases match TRBD1. This CDR3 contains 16 residues. The germline V gene encodes CDR1 MDHEN and CDR2 SYDVKM. J gave up 5 bases and V 6 bases, and 12 bases lay outside the gene matches. The CDR3 region has the DNA TGTGCCAGCAGGCGCGACAGGGGCGGAGGGCATCAGCCCCAGCATTTT. It is translated as CASRRDRGGGHQPQHF.

The chain carries TRBV12-5 and TRBJ1-5; maybe TRBD1 (6 bases). The CDR3 runs 18 residues. The V gene's germline CDR1 is LGHNT and CDR2 FRNRAP. With 2 bases removed from V and 0 bases from J, the gap between germline ends came to 17 bases. The CDR3 loop reads CASGLSPTGTFSNQPQHF. The CDR3 DNA reads as TGTGCTAGTGGTTTGTCGCCGACAGGAACATTTAGCAATCAGCCCCAGCATTTT.